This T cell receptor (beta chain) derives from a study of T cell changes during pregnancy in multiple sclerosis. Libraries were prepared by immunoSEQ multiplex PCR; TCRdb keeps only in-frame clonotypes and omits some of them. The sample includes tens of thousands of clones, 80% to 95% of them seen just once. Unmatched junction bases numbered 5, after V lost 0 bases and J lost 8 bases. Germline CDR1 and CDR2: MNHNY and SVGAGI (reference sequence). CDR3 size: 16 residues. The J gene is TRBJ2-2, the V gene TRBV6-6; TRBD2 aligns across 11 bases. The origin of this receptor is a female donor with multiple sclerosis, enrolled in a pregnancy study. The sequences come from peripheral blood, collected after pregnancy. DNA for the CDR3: TGTGCCAGCAGTTACTCTAGCGGGGGGGCCTTTGGGGAGCTGTTTTTT. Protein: CASSYSSGGAFGELFF.